This is a list of T cell receptor beta chains from one sample in a study of T cell responses to AZD1222 COVID-19 vaccine. Measured with immunoSEQ multiplex PCR; TCRdb has only the in-frame clones, and not every one. The repertoire holds over 120,000 clones, roughly 90% seen once, with 1.5% to 2% in the top ten. The sequencing used peripheral blood, collected 28 days after the second AZD1222 dose. These receptor sequences come from an adult who received the AZD1222 COVID-19 vaccine. Each CDR3 is given without its conserved first and last residue.

V: TRBV5-1; J: TRBJ2-7; CDR3: ASQLAGAREQY
V: TRBV29-1; J: TRBJ1-1; CDR3: SVERGDRGYNEAF
V: TRBV20-1; J: TRBJ2-4; CDR3: SASSPPKNIQY
V: TRBV11-2; J: TRBJ2-1; CDR3: ASSSTWEYTYNEQF
V: TRBV12-3/TRBV12-4; J: TRBJ2-2; CDR3: ASSPKTGELF
V: TRBV9; J: TRBJ2-2; CDR3: ASSVQSVFTGELF
V: TRBV11-3; J: TRBJ1-4; CDR3: ASSSPRREKLF
V: TRBV3-1/TRBV3-2; J: TRBJ2-7; CDR3: ASSSPRDEQY
V: TRBV10-3; J: TRBJ2-5; CDR3: AISWDREETQY
V: TRBV4-1; J: TRBJ1-2; CDR3: ASSPTFLIGYT
V: TRBV7-8; J: TRBJ1-1; CDR3: ASSLEQGRAF
V: TRBV4-2; J: TRBJ2-3; CDR3: ASSENPGATDTQY
V: TRBV9; J: TRBJ2-3; CDR3: ASSVDLEETGGWYTDTQY
V: TRBV19; J: TRBJ2-7; CDR3: ASSPGQHLYEQY
V: TRBV9; J: TRBJ1-6; CDR3: ASSVAVREGANSPLH
V: TRBV6-1; J: TRBJ2-1; CDR3: ASRRPVEQF
V: TRBV5-6; J: TRBJ2-2; CDR3: ASSLVPSGSRAGELF
V: TRBV11-3; J: TRBJ2-7; CDR3: ASSLRGTPYEQY
V: TRBV6-6; J: TRBJ2-2; CDR3: ASSTSGETGELF
V: TRBV7-8; J: TRBJ1-5; CDR3: ASSPQWGARGNQPQH
V: TRBV4-3; J: TRBJ2-7; CDR3: ASSQDRQGYEQY
V: TRBV4-1; J: TRBJ1-1; CDR3: ASSPPRGAGTEAF
V: TRBV7-9; J: TRBJ2-1; CDR3: ASSSGESTGGNNEQF
V: TRBV7-9; J: TRBJ1-3; CDR3: ASSLGTGNLNTIY
V: TRBV27; J: TRBJ1-1; CDR3: ASSLNRGNTEAF
V: TRBV6-1; J: TRBJ2-1; CDR3: ASSEVGGRPYNEQF
V: TRBV7-9; J: TRBJ1-6; CDR3: ASSQDSGVVNSPLH
V: TRBV19; J: TRBJ2-2; CDR3: ASSIGTSGRPGELF
V: TRBV12-3/TRBV12-4; J: TRBJ1-5; CDR3: ASTSPPNQPQH
V: TRBV2; J: TRBJ1-1; CDR3: ASGGDGTEAF
V: TRBV3-1/TRBV3-2; J: TRBJ2-7; CDR3: ASSQTSGTSYEQY
V: TRBV27; J: TRBJ1-2; CDR3: ASSLGTSGPNPYGYT
V: TRBV15; J: TRBJ1-5; CDR3: ATSREGTIGINQPQH
V: TRBV2; J: TRBJ1-4; CDR3: ASSPWTGDNEKLF
V: TRBV19; J: TRBJ1-5; CDR3: ASRSNTGNQPQH
V: TRBV6-6; J: TRBJ1-5; CDR3: ASSYSGGQGSQPQH
V: TRBV7-9; J: TRBJ2-1; CDR3: ASSFGQGFNEQF
V: TRBV4-1; J: TRBJ1-5; CDR3: ASSQLMGVSSNQPQH
V: TRBV4-2; J: TRBJ2-3; CDR3: ASSQERAGGPTDTQY
V: TRBV29-1; J: TRBJ2-1; CDR3: SVDSGQGAVLSSYNEQF
V: TRBV18; J: TRBJ2-3; CDR3: ASSPPASTDTQY
V: TRBV12-3/TRBV12-4; J: TRBJ1-6; CDR3: ASSFDPRRSLH
V: TRBV18; J: TRBJ1-1; CDR3: ASSLLNAMNTEAF
V: TRBV12-3/TRBV12-4; J: TRBJ1-1; CDR3: ASTRKGEAEAF
V: TRBV2; J: TRBJ1-3; CDR3: ASSEATGTGNTIY
V: TRBV25-1; J: TRBJ2-2; CDR3: ASSDEGGELF